The entry that follows covers one T cell receptor beta chain sequence. Its cognate antigen is unknown. The CDR3 runs to 13 residues. Germline CDR1 and CDR2: LNHNV and YYDKDF (reference sequence). V lost 5 bases to trimming and J lost 9 bases, with 14 bases between them. The data were obtained in a study of cytomegalovirus exposure and HLA in healthy donors. Study conclusions and caveats: Analyzed later, most CMV-associated TCR beta chains appeared HLA-restricted. Association with HLA alleles at 0.05 false discovery rate was found for roughly 17,000 TCR beta sequences in a later analysis.

PCR used 60 Vbeta primers and 13 Jbeta primers. Sequencing was performed with immunoSEQ multiplex PCR; in TCRdb, only in-frame clones are kept and a portion is missing. This sample yields roughly 170,000 clones, of which 70% to 90% are seen a single time; about 2% belongs to the top ten. The sequenced sample consisted of PBMCs. V gene TRBV15 combines with J gene TRBJ1-5; weak D call: TRBD1 (6 bases). The receptor comes from a woman aged 30 to 39 in good health and CMV-seronegative. The CDR3 DNA reads TGTGCCACCAGCCCACGGACGGACAGGCCCCAGCATTTT. Translated, it gives CATSPRTDRPQHF. Filled out from reference TRBV15 and TRBJ1-5, the complete variable domain reads DAMVIQNPRYQVTQFGKPVTLSCSQTLNHNVMYWYQQKSSQAPKLLFHYYDKDFNNEADTPDNFQSRRPNTSFCFLDIRSPGLGDTAMYLCATSPRTDRPQHFGDGTRLSIL.